The 22 T cell receptor beta chains given below trace back to one sample, sequenced in a study of control samples from healthy donors and cancer patients. The method was immunoSEQ multiplex PCR; TCRdb's version includes in-frame clones alone and lacks a portion of them. The table lists about 120,000 clones, approximately 92% of them singletons. Sequenced input: PBMCs. Every receptor here comes from a woman in her 50s with colorectal cancer.

The genes are TRBV30 and TRBJ2-2; TRBD1 agrees at 7 bases. CDR3 length equals 16 residues. V shed 1 base and J 6 bases; nucleotides not matched to a gene: 11. The germline gives CDR1 GTSNPN, CDR2 SVGIG (reference sequence). CDR3 DNA: TGTGCCTGGAGTGGCGGGCAGGGGGTTTTCGCCGGGGAGCTGTTTTTT. Translation: CAWSGGQGVFAGELFF.

The chain carries TRBV2 and TRBJ2-1; D tentatively reads TRBD1 or TRBD2 (6 bases each). Germline CDR1 SNHLY, CDR2 FYNNEI. CDR3 length: 13 amino acids. V shed 4 bases and J shed 4 bases, with 8 bases lying between them. This CDR3 reads CASSGRGYNEQFF. The CDR3 DNA follows: TGTGCCAGCAGTGGGAGGGGGTACAATGAGCAGTTCTTC.

The chain has TRBV5-4 and TRBJ1-2; tentatively, D is TRBD1 (5 bases). Germline V gives CDR1 SGHNT, CDR2 YYREEE (reference sequence). Deletions cut 4 bases from V and 2 bases from J, with 12 bases between. The CDR3 runs 14 residues. The CDR3 region has the DNA TGTGCCAGCAGCCCGACCGAGGGGAACTATGGCTACACCTTC. It is translated as CASSPTEGNYGYTF.

The chain has TRBV19 and TRBJ2-6; D unclear. The germline V gene encodes CDR1 LNHDA and CDR2 SQIVND (reference sequence). CDR3 length equals 19 residues. The V and J ends lost 5 bases and 0 bases respectively, with 20 bases between them. The CDR3: CASSLHRLADASGANVLTF. CDR3 sequence (DNA): TGTGCCAGTAGTCTCCACCGGTTAGCCGACGCCTCTGGGGCCAACGTCCTGACTTTC.

The gene calls are TRBV19 and TRBJ2-3, with 8 bases aligning to TRBD2. Trimming took 10 bases from V and 2 from J; bases not matched to a gene: 14. This CDR3 comprises 16 residues. Per the germline V gene, CDR1 is LNHDA and CDR2 is SQIVND (reference sequence). The CDR3 nucleotides read TGTGCCACATCCCAGACGGGGGGGCCTTACACAGATACGCAGTATTTT. This sequence encodes CATSQTGGPYTDTQYF.

The rearrangement uses TRBV5-6 and TRBJ1-1; D is possibly TRBD1 (5 bases). The CDR3 sequence is 14 residues long. V lost 5 bases to trimming and J lost 1 base, with 12 bases between them. CDR1 SGHDT and CDR2 YYEEEE come from the germline V gene. CDR3 coding DNA: TGTGCCAGCAGGCTCCTCGACAGGAACACTGAAGCTTTCTTT. Protein sequence: CASRLLDRNTEAFF.

This chain uses TRBV3-1 (or the pseudogene TRBV3-2) with TRBJ1-2, with TRBD1 matching over 12 bases. The germline CDR1 and CDR2 sequences are LGHDT and YNNKEL (reference sequence). The CDR3 has 17 amino acids. The V segment lost 4 bases and the J segment 2 bases; nucleotides outside the gene matches: 8. This CDR3 reads CASSPTTGTGGNYGYTF. The CDR3 DNA reads as TGTGCCAGCAGCCCGACGACCGGGACAGGGGGCAACTATGGCTACACCTTC.

The CDR3 reads CASSQQGFVFLSQETQYF. In DNA, the CDR3 is TGCGCCAGCAGCCAGCAGGGATTCGTTTTTCTTAGCCAAGAGACCCAGTACTTC. The chain recombines TRBV4-1 with TRBJ2-5; D is perhaps TRBD1 (5 bases). The CDR3 totals 18 residues. Between the trimmed V and J ends, which lost 3 bases and 1 base, there was a span of 21 bases. CDR1 and CDR2 from the germline V gene are MGHRA and YSYEKL.

The V gene is TRBV7-3, the J gene TRBJ1-1; D possibly corresponds to TRBD1 (5 bases). This CDR3 is 14 amino acids long. The germline gives CDR1 SGHTA, CDR2 FQGTGA. V was clipped by 4 bases and J by 2 bases, with 11 bases between them. The CDR3 loop reads CASSSGGHNTEAFF. The DNA for the CDR3 is TGTGCCAGCAGCTCGGGAGGACACAACACTGAAGCTTTCTTT.

With regard to this clone: Additional DNA sequences in this sample encode the identical CDR3. The genes are TRBV7-6 and TRBJ2-7; 9 positions match TRBD2. V gave up 1 base and J gave up 4 bases; unmatched junction bases: 5. The CDR3 extends over 15 amino acids. The germline CDR1 and CDR2 sequences are SGHVS and FNYEAQ. CDR3 sequence: CASSLGLAEDYEQYF. Here the CDR3 DNA reads TGTGCCAGCAGCTTAGGACTAGCGGAAGATTACGAGCAGTACTTC.

Worth noting for this clone: Other DNA sequences within the sample encode an identical CDR3. The chain couples TRBV12-3 or TRBV12-4 to TRBJ2-2; no clear D gene. Trimming shortened V by 6 bases and J by 3 bases, and 2 bases separated the two germline ends. The CDR3 sequence is 11 residues long. CDR3: CASRYTGELFF. For the CDR3, the DNA is TGTGCCAGCAGGTACACCGGGGAGCTGTTTTTT.

The genes are TRBV9 and TRBJ2-2; D unresolved. Germline V lookup: CDR1 SGDLS, CDR2 YYNGEE. The V and J ends lost 0 bases and 3 bases respectively, with 15 bases between them. There are 17 residues in the CDR3. This chain's CDR3 is CASSVAGPPRDTGELFF. The CDR3 nucleotides are TGTGCCAGCAGCGTAGCCGGGCCACCAAGGGACACCGGGGAGCTGTTTTTT. The entire variable domain, with the rest obtained from reference TRBV9 and TRBJ2-2, is as follows: DSGVTQTPKHLITATGQRVTLRCSPRSGDLSVYWYQQSLDQGLQFLIQYYNGEERAKGNILERFSAQQFPDLHSELNLSSLELGDSALYFCASSVAGPPRDTGELFFGEGSRLTVL.

This clone was observed a single time. J is TRBJ1-2 and V is TRBV19; 8 bases are a match to TRBD1. Germline V CDR1 and CDR2: LNHDA, SQIVND (reference sequence). The V segment lost 3 bases and the J segment 3 bases; nucleotides outside the gene matches: 6. The CDR3 loop spans 15 amino acids. The CDR3 region is CASSIRTGTDYGYTF. Here the CDR3 DNA reads TGTGCCAGTAGTATCCGGACAGGGACTGACTATGGCTACACCTTC.

This chain links TRBV18 with TRBJ2-7; the match to TRBD1 covers 7 bases. The germline gives CDR1 KGHSH, CDR2 LQKENI. There are 15 residues in the CDR3. V shed 1 base and J 4 bases; nucleotides not matched to a gene: 7. As DNA, the CDR3 is TGTGCCAGCTCACCACTGGGACAGAAGAATTACGAGCAGTACTTC. Translated, it gives CASSPLGQKNYEQYF.

The chain carries TRBV5-1 and TRBJ2-1, with TRBD2 matching over 9 bases. V dropped 9 bases and J dropped 5; count of bases not matched to a gene: 12. Germline-derived CDR1 and CDR2 are SGHRS and YFSETQ. CDR3 length: 15 amino acids. CDR3 nucleotide sequence: TGCGCCACCCAGAGGGAGTCTAGCGGGGACAATGAGCAGTTCTTC. Residues: CATQRESSGDNEQFF.

The rearrangement uses TRBV2 and TRBJ1-2; D is unclear. The germline V and J ends were trimmed by 4 bases and 6 bases, with 9 bases remaining between them. CDR1 and CDR2 (germline): SNHLY, FYNNEI. This CDR3 comprises 12 residues. CDR3 DNA: TGTGCCAGCAGTGTCGACGCCCATGGCTACACCTTC. Amino acid sequence: CASSVDAHGYTF.

This sequence joins TRBV7-8 and TRBJ1-1, with D maybe TRBD1 (5 bases). The CDR3 is 14 residues long. V lost 3 bases and J lost 6, with 14 bases in between. Germline CDR1 reads SGHVS; CDR2 reads FQNEAQ. CDR3 sequence reads: CASSFATGGAEAFF. Here the CDR3 DNA reads TGTGCCAGCAGCTTCGCAACCGGGGGGGCTGAAGCTTTCTTT.

The V and J genes are TRBV27 and TRBJ2-2; D could derive from TRBD1 or TRBD2 (5 bases each). Germline V gene data show CDR1 as MNHEY and CDR2 as SMNVEV (reference sequence). The CDR3 consists of 13 residues. Trimming left V 5 bases short and J 6 bases short, with 10 bases between. The CDR3 coding sequence is TGTGCCAGCAGTCTCAGGGAGCCCGGGGAGCTGTTTTTT. The encoded protein is CASSLREPGELFF.

This clone was seen a few times. The J gene is TRBJ2-5, the V gene TRBV15; weak D call: TRBD2 (5 bases). With 0 bases removed from V and 3 bases from J, the gap between germline ends came to 20 bases. Germline V CDR1 and CDR2: LNHNV, YYDKDF (reference sequence). CDR3 length: 18 amino acids. CDR3 DNA sequence: TGTGCCACCAGCAGAGAGCCTACTCCCCCGAGCGGTAAAGAGACCCAGTACTTC. Protein product: CATSREPTPPSGKETQYF.

V and J are TRBV6-6 and TRBJ2-7; TRBD2 might be the D (6 bases). The CDR3 sequence is 14 residues long. Germline CDR1 reads MNHNY; CDR2 reads SVGAGI (reference sequence). The germline V and J ends were trimmed by 0 bases and 7 bases, with 13 bases remaining between them. The CDR3 loop reads CASSYSGLRGEQYF. In DNA form, the CDR3 reads TGTGCCAGCAGTTACTCCGGACTAAGAGGGGAGCAGTACTTC.

The CDR3 nucleotides read TGTGCCAGCAGTGAACAGGGGGAATCAGCCCAGCATTTT. Translating it yields CASSEQGESAQHF. This sequence joins TRBV6-1 and TRBJ1-5, with 7 positions matching TRBD1. The CDR3 contains 13 residues. The trim removed 2 bases at V and 11 bases at J, leaving 6 bases unmatched. Germline V lookup: CDR1 MNHNS, CDR2 SASEGT.

The V gene is TRBV19, the J gene TRBJ2-1; 9 bases are a match to TRBD2. Germline CDR1 LNHDA, CDR2 SQIVND (reference sequence). J lost 9 bases, V lost 3 bases, and 18 bases had no gene match. The length of the CDR3 is 18 residues. CDR3 sequence reads: CASSINNWAEREEGEQFF. The CDR3 coding sequence is TGTGCCAGTAGTATTAACAATTGGGCGGAGCGGGAGGAGGGTGAGCAGTTCTTC.